This is a list of T cell receptor beta chains from one sample in a study of chemoradiotherapy in HPV16-positive cancers. Assay: immunoSEQ multiplex PCR; the TCRdb copy retains only in-frame clones and omits some. The data hold 13,000 or so clones, with roughly 63% observed a single time. Sampling was carried out from a patient who underwent chemoradiotherapy. The receptors come from a human donor with HPV-associated anogenital cancer. Both conserved end residues are part of each CDR3. Each record gives: J gene, D gene, V gene, CDR3 protein. A D gene is named only where the DNA matches it firmly.

j_gene: TRBJ2-5
d_gene: TRBD2
v_gene: TRBV10-3
CDR3aa: CAISKLAGGPQETQYF

j_gene: TRBJ2-5
d_gene: .
v_gene: TRBV30
CDR3aa: CAWNTRGGQETQYF

j_gene: TRBJ1-5
d_gene: .
v_gene: TRBV10-3
CDR3aa: CAISESRDEPQHF

j_gene: TRBJ1-2
d_gene: .
v_gene: TRBV6-5
CDR3aa: CATGADYGYTF

j_gene: TRBJ2-3
d_gene: TRBD2
v_gene: TRBV9
CDR3aa: CASSAQLAGSVDTQYF

j_gene: TRBJ1-1
d_gene: .
v_gene: TRBV28
CDR3aa: CASSLKLVNTEAFF

j_gene: TRBJ2-3
d_gene: .
v_gene: TRBV21-1
CDR3aa: CASSKADRDTQYF

j_gene: TRBJ1-2
d_gene: TRBD1
v_gene: TRBV5-5
CDR3aa: CASSWGQGQYGYTF

j_gene: TRBJ2-7
d_gene: TRBD2
v_gene: TRBV7-9
CDR3aa: CASRPTSGGWEQYF

j_gene: TRBJ2-5
d_gene: .
v_gene: TRBV29-1
CDR3aa: CSHLGGDNRQETQYF

j_gene: TRBJ1-1
d_gene: TRBD1
v_gene: TRBV7-7
CDR3aa: CASSRDRGTEAFF

j_gene: TRBJ2-5
d_gene: .
v_gene: TRBV5-1
CDR3aa: CASSLGAGQETQYF

j_gene: TRBJ1-5
d_gene: .
v_gene: TRBV27
CDR3aa: CASSLIGASRQPQHF

j_gene: TRBJ2-1
d_gene: .
v_gene: TRBV7-2
CDR3aa: CASSWGLNNEQFF

j_gene: TRBJ2-5
d_gene: .
v_gene: TRBV28
CDR3aa: CASSSVNQETQYF

j_gene: TRBJ1-4
d_gene: TRBD1
v_gene: TRBV19
CDR3aa: CASSTGQGRGEKLFF

j_gene: TRBJ1-5
d_gene: .
v_gene: TRBV19
CDR3aa: CASVDWGSNQPQHF

j_gene: TRBJ2-3
d_gene: .
v_gene: TRBV11-2
CDR3aa: CASSYTTGSSTDTQYF

j_gene: TRBJ2-7
d_gene: .
v_gene: TRBV7-2
CDR3aa: CASSLVQPPYEQYF

j_gene: TRBJ2-5
d_gene: TRBD2
v_gene: TRBV6-5
CDR3aa: CASRGSGKQETQYF

j_gene: TRBJ2-1
d_gene: .
v_gene: TRBV7-2
CDR3aa: CASSVTLAANEQFF

j_gene: TRBJ2-5
d_gene: TRBD2
v_gene: TRBV7-7
CDR3aa: CASSRSGGTKKETQYF

j_gene: TRBJ2-3
d_gene: .
v_gene: TRBV5-4
CDR3aa: CASSLGMLSTDTQYF

j_gene: TRBJ1-4
d_gene: .
v_gene: TRBV7-9
CDR3aa: CASSPRGEGQYEKLFF

j_gene: TRBJ1-1
d_gene: .
v_gene: TRBV4-1
CDR3aa: CASSPAWATEAFF

j_gene: TRBJ1-2
d_gene: .
v_gene: TRBV2
CDR3aa: CASVRGDSYGYTF

j_gene: TRBJ1-1
d_gene: .
v_gene: TRBV30
CDR3aa: CAWSPLEGLGGGTEAFF

j_gene: TRBJ1-2
d_gene: TRBD1
v_gene: TRBV4-1
CDR3aa: CASSLAPDRAYGYTF

j_gene: TRBJ1-2
d_gene: TRBD1
v_gene: TRBV7-2
CDR3aa: CASSLARGTGGIGYTF

j_gene: TRBJ2-5
d_gene: TRBD2
v_gene: TRBV29-1
CDR3aa: CSAGGGNDGTQYF

j_gene: TRBJ2-5
d_gene: TRBD1
v_gene: TRBV5-1
CDR3aa: CASSSGQGRETQYF

j_gene: TRBJ2-2
d_gene: .
v_gene: TRBV7-6
CDR3aa: CASSSGTGELFF

j_gene: TRBJ1-3
d_gene: TRBD1
v_gene: TRBV9
CDR3aa: CASSAGQGTGNTIYF

j_gene: TRBJ1-2
d_gene: TRBD1
v_gene: TRBV7-9
CDR3aa: CASSPPGQGLVGYTF

j_gene: TRBJ2-3
d_gene: TRBD2
v_gene: TRBV9
CDR3aa: CASSSGSGGARTRTTDTQYF

j_gene: TRBJ2-5
d_gene: TRBD2
v_gene: TRBV5-1
CDR3aa: CASSFAGEETQYF

j_gene: TRBJ2-3
d_gene: .
v_gene: TRBV18
CDR3aa: CASSPGRGAADTQYF

j_gene: TRBJ1-5
d_gene: TRBD1
v_gene: TRBV28
CDR3aa: CASRDRGRREGGQPQHF

j_gene: TRBJ2-7
d_gene: .
v_gene: TRBV30
CDR3aa: CAWSVGYSYEQYF

j_gene: TRBJ2-2
d_gene: .
v_gene: TRBV7-9
CDR3aa: CASSLDSPNTGELFF

j_gene: TRBJ1-2
d_gene: .
v_gene: TRBV28
CDR3aa: CASSSSGQRYGYTF

j_gene: TRBJ1-5
d_gene: .
v_gene: TRBV7-9
CDR3aa: CASSFGSNQPQHF

j_gene: TRBJ1-2
d_gene: TRBD1
v_gene: TRBV11-2
CDR3aa: CASSSLQGARGYGYTF

j_gene: TRBJ2-7
d_gene: .
v_gene: TRBV5-1
CDR3aa: CASSLAGIGYEQYF

j_gene: TRBJ1-1
d_gene: .
v_gene: TRBV7-9
CDR3aa: CASSTSGGNTEAFF

j_gene: TRBJ1-1
d_gene: .
v_gene: TRBV6-5
CDR3aa: CASSYGTEAFF

j_gene: TRBJ1-2
d_gene: .
v_gene: TRBV19
CDR3aa: CASSILTNYGYTF

j_gene: TRBJ1-2
d_gene: TRBD1
v_gene: TRBV7-9
CDR3aa: CASSLRNTGVGGYTF